Below, one TCR beta chain is given with its context. Its target is unknown. The data stem from a study of T cells in Graves' hyperthyroidism and ophthalmopathy. In making diagnoses, clinical symptoms, serum thyroxine and TRAb, thyroid ultrasound and orbital computed tomography were all used. Researchers took RNA transcripts and amplified the TCR beta CDR3 regions from them. Primed by the HTBI set, a first-round RT-PCR was run on the TCR CDR3. A single record per CDR3 protein comes from TCRdb applying MiXCR to the multiplex PCR reads. The data contain roughly 250,000 distinct CDR3 sequences, approximately 14% of them singletons. V shed 4 bases and J 2 bases; nucleotides not matched to a gene: 5. The length of the CDR3 is 16 residues. Per the germline V gene, CDR1 is SGHRS and CDR2 is YFSETQ. General study results and limits: Appearing also in blood were most of the thyroid clonotypes expanded above 0.001.

The chain is built from TRBV5-1 and TRBJ2-1; 11 nucleotides agree with TRBD2. Material for sequencing was blood. The sequence was obtained from a woman between 35 and 50 years old with Graves' hyperthyroidism that later progressed to Graves' ophthalmopathy. The CDR3 reads CASSHIAGGPYNEQFF. The CDR3 DNA follows: TGCGCCAGCAGCCATATAGCGGGAGGGCCCTACAATGAGCAGTTCTTC.